The subject of this entry is one TCR beta chain. Original processing notes: Amplification of reference gene primers provided the estimated nucleated cell counts. TCRdb's copy holds only in-frame clones and misses some; the assay was immunoSEQ multiplex PCR. The DNA gave D and trimming, while V, J and clone size come from that table. The sample contains approximately 60,000 clones, around 80% of which appear only once. The source of the sample is a study of blood T cell repertoires in COVID-19. Study background: In each case, the material was cDNA or gDNA derived from T cells, B-cell-depleted T cells, or PBMCs.

CDR3 length: 14 amino acids. Looked up from germline, CDR1 is MNHEY and CDR2 is SMNVEV (reference sequence). Trimming left V 8 bases short and J 2 bases short, with 14 bases between. V gene TRBV27 combines with J gene TRBJ2-3; D may be TRBD2 (5 bases). Material for sequencing was peripheral blood. This clonotype was obtained from an elderly woman with acute or convalescent COVID-19. The CDR3 DNA follows: TGTGCCAGCCGCTCCGGGGTACCCACAGATACGCAGTATTTT. It yields the protein CASRSGVPTDTQYF.